What follows is one T cell receptor beta chain and its context. Its antigen is unknown. Read sequence stops 3 residues before the CDR3 end, and the germline J gene provides the missing end. This record comes from a study of T cells in women clearing cervical HPV infection. Study-wide context: Cases: HPV16-related CIN3 or worse on histology, a couple of invasive cancers. Controls were women whose single incident HPV16 infection cleared within 12 months without precancer or cancer. Findings of the study overall: TRBV6-7 relative abundance averaged roughly 0.1% in cases and 0.16% in controls. Unknown T-cell numbers per sample may underlie the richness differences.

The CDR3 has 16 amino acids. Germline V lookup: CDR1 KGHSH, CDR2 LQKENI. Trimming took 0 bases from V and 4 from J; bases not matched to a gene: 8. The table came from immunoSEQ multiplex PCR; TCRdb's copy has only in-frame clones and leaves some out. This repertoire comprises some 23,000 clones; its ten largest clones make up roughly 25%. This TCR derives from a woman aged 18 to 75 with a cervical HPV16 infection that either progressed to CIN3+ or cleared (not recorded which). Sample: blood buffy coat. This rearrangement joins TRBV18 to TRBJ2-5; 7 nucleotides line up with TRBD2. The CDR3 reads CASSPPARTRTETQYF. The sequenced CDR3 bases are TGTGCCAGCTCACCACCGGCAAGGACTAGAACAGAGACC.